This T cell receptor beta chain originates from a study of T cells in women clearing cervical HPV infection. Study-wide background: With HLA typing for only a few women, HLA confounding remains possible.

Germline V lookup: CDR1 SQVTM, CDR2 ANQGSEA. V was trimmed by 6 bases and J by 0 bases, leaving 12 bases between them. The CDR3 sequence is 14 residues long. As to this clone: The sequence runs out 3 residues before the end of the CDR3; the remainder is reconstructed from the germline J gene.

Here immunoSEQ multiplex PCR was the method, and the copy in TCRdb shows in-frame clones only, minus some. The sample totals 20,000 to 25,000 clones. The chain employs TRBV29-1 and TRBJ2-1; the D gene is possibly TRBD2 (6 bases). The sample taken for sequencing was blood buffy coat. The origin of this receptor is a woman between 18 and 70 years old with a cervical HPV16 infection that either progressed to CIN3+ or cleared (not recorded which). The sequenced CDR3 bases are TGCAGCGTCAGACTAGAAAACTCCTACAATGAG. Translation gives CSVRLENSYNE. The CDR3, in full, reads CSVRLENSYNEQFF.